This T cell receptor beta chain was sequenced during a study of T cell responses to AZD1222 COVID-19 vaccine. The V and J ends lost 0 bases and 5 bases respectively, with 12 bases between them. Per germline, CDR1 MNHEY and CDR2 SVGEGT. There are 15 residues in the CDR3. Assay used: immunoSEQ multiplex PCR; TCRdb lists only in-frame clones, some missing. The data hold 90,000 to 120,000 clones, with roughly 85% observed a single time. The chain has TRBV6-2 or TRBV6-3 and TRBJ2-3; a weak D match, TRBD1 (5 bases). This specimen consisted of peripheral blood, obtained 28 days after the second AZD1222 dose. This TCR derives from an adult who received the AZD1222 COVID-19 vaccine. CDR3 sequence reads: CASSYSTSTGDTQYF. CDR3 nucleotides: TGTGCCAGCAGTTACTCGACCAGTACAGGAGATACGCAGTATTTT.